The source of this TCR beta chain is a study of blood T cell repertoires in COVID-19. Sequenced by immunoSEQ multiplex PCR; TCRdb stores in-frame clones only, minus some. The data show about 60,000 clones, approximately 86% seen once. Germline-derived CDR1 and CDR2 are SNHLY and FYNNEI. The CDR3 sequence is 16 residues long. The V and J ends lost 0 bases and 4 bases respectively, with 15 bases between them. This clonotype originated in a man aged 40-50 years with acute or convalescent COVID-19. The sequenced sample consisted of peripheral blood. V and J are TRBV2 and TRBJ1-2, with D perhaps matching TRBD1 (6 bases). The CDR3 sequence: CASSEALDRIVYGYTF. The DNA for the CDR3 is TGTGCCAGCAGTGAAGCGCTCGACAGGATCGTCTATGGCTACACCTTC.